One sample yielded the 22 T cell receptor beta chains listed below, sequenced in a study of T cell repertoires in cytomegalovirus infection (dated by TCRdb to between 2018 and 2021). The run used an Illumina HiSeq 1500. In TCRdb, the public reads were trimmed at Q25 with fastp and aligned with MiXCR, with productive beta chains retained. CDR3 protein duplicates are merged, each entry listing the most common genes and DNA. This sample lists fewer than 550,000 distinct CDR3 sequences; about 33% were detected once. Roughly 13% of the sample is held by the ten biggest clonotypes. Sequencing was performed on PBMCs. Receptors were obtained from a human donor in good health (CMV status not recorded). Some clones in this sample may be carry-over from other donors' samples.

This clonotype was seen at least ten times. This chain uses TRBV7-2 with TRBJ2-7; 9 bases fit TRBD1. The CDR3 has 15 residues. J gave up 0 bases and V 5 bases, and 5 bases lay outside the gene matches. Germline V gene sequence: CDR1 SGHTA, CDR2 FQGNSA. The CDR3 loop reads CASSRRDRASYEQYF. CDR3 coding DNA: TGTGCCAGCAGCCGCAGGGACAGGGCCTCCTACGAGCAGTACTTC.

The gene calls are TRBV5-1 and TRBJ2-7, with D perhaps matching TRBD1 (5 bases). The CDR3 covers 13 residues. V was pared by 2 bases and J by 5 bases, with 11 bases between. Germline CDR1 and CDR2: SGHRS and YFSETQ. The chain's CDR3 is CASSFETVNEQYF. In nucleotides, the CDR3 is TGCGCCAGCAGCTTTGAGACAGTAAACGAGCAGTACTTC.

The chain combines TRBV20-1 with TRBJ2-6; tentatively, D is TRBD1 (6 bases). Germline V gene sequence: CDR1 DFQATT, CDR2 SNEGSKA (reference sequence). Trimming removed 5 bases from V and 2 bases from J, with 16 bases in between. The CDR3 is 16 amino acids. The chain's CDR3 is CSAVTGSGPGANVLTF. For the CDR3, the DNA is TGCAGTGCTGTGACAGGATCCGGACCTGGGGCCAACGTCCTGACTTTC.

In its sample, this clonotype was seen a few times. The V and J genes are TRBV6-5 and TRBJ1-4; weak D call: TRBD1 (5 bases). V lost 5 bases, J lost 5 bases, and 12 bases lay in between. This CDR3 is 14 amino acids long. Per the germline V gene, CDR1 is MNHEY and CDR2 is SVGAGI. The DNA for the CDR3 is TGTGCCAGCAGTAAGACTCGGGGGAATGAAAAACTGTTTTTT. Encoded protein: CASSKTRGNEKLFF.

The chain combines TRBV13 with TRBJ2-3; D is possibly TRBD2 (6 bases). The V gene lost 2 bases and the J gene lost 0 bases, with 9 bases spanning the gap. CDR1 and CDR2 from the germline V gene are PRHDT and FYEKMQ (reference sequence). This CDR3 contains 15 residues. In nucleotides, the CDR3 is TGTGCCAGCAGCTTAATGCGGGGAAGCACAGATACGCAGTATTTT. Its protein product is CASSLMRGSTDTQYF.

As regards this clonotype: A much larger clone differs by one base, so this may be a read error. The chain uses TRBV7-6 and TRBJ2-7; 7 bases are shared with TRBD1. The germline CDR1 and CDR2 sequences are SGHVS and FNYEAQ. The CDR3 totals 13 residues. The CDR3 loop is CARSSDRTYEQYF. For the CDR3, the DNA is TGTGCCAGAAGCTCGGACAGGACCTACGAGCAGTACTTC.

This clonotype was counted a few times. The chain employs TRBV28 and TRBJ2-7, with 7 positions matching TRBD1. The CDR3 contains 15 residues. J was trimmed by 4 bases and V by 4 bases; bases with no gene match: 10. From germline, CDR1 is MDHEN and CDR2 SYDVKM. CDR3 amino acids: CASSSAGTESYEQYF. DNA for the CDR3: TGTGCCAGCAGTTCGGCAGGGACAGAGAGTTACGAGCAGTACTTC.

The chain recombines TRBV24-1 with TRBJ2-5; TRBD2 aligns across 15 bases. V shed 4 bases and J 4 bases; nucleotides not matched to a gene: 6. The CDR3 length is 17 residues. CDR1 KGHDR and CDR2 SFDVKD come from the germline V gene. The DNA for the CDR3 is TGTGCCACCAGTGACCGGACTAGCGGGGGGGCTATAGAGACCCAGTACTTC. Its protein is CATSDRTSGGAIETQYF.

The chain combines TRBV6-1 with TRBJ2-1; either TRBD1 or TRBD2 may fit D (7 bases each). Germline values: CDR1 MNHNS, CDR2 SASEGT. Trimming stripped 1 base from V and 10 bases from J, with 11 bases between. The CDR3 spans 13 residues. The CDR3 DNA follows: TGTGCCAGCAGTGAAGTCAGGGGGGGCGAGCAGTTCTTC. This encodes CASSEVRGGEQFF.

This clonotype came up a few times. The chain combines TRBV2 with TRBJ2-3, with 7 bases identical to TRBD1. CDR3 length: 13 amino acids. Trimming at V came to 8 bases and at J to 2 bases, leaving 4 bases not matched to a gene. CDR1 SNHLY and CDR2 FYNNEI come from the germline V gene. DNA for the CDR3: TGTGCCAGCCGGGACAGACTCACAGATACGCAGTATTTT. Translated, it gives CASRDRLTDTQYF.

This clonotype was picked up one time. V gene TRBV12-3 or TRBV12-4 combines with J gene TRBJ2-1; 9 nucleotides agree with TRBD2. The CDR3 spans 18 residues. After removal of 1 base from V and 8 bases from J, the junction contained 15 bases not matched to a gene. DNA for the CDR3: TGTGCCAGCAGTTTAGACCCACCGGGACTAGCAAAGGGGGATGAGCAGTTCTTC. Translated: CASSLDPPGLAKGDEQFF.

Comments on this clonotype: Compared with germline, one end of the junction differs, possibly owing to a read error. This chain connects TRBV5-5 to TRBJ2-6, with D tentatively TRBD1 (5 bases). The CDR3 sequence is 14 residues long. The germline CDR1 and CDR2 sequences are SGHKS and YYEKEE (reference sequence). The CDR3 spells CASSLGDGANVLNF. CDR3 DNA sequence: TGTGCCAGCAGCTTGGGGGATGGGGCCAACGTCCTGAATTTC.

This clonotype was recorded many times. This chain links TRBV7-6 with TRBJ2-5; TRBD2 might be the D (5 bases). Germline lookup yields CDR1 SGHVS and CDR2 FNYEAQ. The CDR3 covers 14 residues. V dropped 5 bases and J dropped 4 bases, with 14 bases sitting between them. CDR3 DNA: TGTGCCAGCAGCCATAACCCAGGAGGAGAGACCCAGTACTTC. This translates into CASSHNPGGETQYF.

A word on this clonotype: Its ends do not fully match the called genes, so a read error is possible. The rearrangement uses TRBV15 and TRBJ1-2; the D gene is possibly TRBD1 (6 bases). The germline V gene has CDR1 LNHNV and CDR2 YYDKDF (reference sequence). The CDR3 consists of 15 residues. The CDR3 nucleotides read TGTGCCACCAGCGGGGGCGGGTACCCAGACTATGGCTACAACTTC. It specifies CATSGGGYPDYGYNF.

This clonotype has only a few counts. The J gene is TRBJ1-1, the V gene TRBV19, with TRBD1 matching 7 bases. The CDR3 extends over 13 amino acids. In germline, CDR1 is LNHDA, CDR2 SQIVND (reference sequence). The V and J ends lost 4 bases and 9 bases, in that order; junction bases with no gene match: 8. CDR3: CASSTWDSQKAFF. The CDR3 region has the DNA TGTGCCAGTAGTACCTGGGACAGCCAGAAAGCTTTCTTT.

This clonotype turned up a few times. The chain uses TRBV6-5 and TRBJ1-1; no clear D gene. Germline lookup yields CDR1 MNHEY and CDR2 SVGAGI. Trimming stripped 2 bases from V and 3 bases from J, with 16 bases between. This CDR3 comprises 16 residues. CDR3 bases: TGTGCCAGCAGTTACCAAGGAGGCGGAGGGTACACTGAAGCTTTCTTT. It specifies CASSYQGGGGYTEAFF.

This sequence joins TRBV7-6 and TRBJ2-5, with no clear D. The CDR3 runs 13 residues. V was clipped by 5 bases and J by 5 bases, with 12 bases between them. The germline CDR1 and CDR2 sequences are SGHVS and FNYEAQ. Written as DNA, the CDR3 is TGTGCCAGCAGCCCTAAGGTTGTGGAGACCCAGTACTTC. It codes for CASSPKVVETQYF.

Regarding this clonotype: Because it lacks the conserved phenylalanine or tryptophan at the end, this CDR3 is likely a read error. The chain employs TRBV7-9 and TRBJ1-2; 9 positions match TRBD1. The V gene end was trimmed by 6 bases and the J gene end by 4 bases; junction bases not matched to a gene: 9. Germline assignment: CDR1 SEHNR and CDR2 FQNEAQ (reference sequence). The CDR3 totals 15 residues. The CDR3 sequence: CASSRGGQGSYGYTL. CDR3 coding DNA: TGTGCCAGCAGTCGGGGCGGACAGGGGTCCTATGGCTACACCTTA.

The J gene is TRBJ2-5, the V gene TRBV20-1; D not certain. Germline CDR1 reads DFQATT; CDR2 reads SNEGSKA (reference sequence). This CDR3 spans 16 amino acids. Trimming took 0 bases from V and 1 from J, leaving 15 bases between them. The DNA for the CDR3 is TGCAGTGCTAGAGATATGGGTGGCAGGTTCCAAGAGACCCAGTACTTC. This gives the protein CSARDMGGRFQETQYF.

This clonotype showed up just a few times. CDR3 in DNA: TGCGCCAGCAGCTTGCGGCAGGGGGATCGGGCATCTGGAAACACCATATATTTT. Encoded protein: CASSLRQGDRASGNTIYF. The chain combines TRBV5-1 with TRBJ1-3; 7 bases match TRBD1. Trimming removed 1 base from V and 1 base from J; junction bases left unmatched: 11. Germline V gene data show CDR1 as SGHRS and CDR2 as YFSETQ. The CDR3 runs 18 residues.

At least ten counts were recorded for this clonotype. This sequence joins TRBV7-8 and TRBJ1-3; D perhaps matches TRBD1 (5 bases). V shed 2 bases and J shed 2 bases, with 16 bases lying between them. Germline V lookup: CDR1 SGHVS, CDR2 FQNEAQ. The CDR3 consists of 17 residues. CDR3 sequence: CASSLRARGNPGNTIYF. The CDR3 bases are TGTGCCAGCAGCTTAAGGGCCCGGGGGAACCCTGGAAACACCATATATTTT.

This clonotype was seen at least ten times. The CDR3, as DNA: TGTGCCAGCAGTGAGTCCAGGGGGCCCACCGGGGAGCTGTTTTTT. Its translation: CASSESRGPTGELFF. The rearrangement uses TRBV6-4 and TRBJ2-2; TRBD1 agrees at 8 bases. This CDR3 has 15 residues. Germline CDR1 is MRHNA and CDR2 is SNTAGT. The trim removed 3 bases at V and 4 bases at J, leaving 4 bases unmatched.